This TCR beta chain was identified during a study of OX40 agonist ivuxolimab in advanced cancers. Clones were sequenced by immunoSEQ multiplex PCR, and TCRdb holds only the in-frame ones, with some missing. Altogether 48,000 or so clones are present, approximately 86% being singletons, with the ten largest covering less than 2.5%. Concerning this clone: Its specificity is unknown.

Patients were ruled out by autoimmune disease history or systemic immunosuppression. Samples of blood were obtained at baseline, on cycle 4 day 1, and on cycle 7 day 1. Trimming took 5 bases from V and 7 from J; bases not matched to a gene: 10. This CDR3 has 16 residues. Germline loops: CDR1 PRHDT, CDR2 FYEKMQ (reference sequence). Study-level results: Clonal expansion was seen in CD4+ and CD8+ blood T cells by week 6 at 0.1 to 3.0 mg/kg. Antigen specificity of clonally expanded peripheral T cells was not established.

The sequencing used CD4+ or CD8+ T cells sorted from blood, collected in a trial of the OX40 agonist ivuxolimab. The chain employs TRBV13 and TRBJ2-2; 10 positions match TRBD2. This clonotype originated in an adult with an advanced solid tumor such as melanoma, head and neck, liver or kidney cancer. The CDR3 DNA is TGTGCCAGCAGCCCCTATAGCGGGAGGTTCGGCGGGGAGCTGTTTTTT. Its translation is CASSPYSGRFGGELFF.